This T cell receptor (beta chain) came from a study of post-analysis software for immune sequencing data (dated by TCRdb to the mid-2010s). For the study in its entirety: The recorded disease courses included relapsing-remitting, secondary progressive and progressive-relapsing multiple sclerosis, and some patients had no subtype annotation. The multiple sclerosis patient repertoires were compared with 11 previously published healthy control repertoires from donors aged about 6 to 26 years. A subset of samples was prepared in parallel using single-end sample barcoding, then pooled and co-amplified after Illumina adapter ligation. Results the study describes overall, beyond this receptor: Multiple sclerosis patients had significantly lower normalized Chao1 diversity than controls, a result that suggests substantial peripheral T-cell clonal expansion. Direct clustering with F measure revealed strong co-clustering of samples prepared in the same batch, which led to a batch-effect correction. The multiple sclerosis patient group was slightly younger than the control group. Patients showed significantly higher frequencies than controls for about 5 TRBV segments, among them TRBV5-6, TRBV5-1 and TRBV20-1.

To demonstrate the VDJtools post-analysis software, the study profiled TCR beta repertoires from the peripheral blood of about a dozen young patients with multiple sclerosis. The multiple sclerosis patients were children and adolescents between about 6 and 16 years of age. The CDR3, from cysteine to phenylalanine, totals 14 residues. This entry keeps only the CDR3 DNA: 42 bases, framed from base 1. The V end gives up 6 bases and the J end 0 bases, leaving 4 bases in the junction not matched to a gene. This clonotype has only a few counts. The specificity of this receptor is unknown. Qualities for individual bases were not recorded, and no much larger clone is one base off. The library was produced with PCR. The run used an Illumina HiSeq 2500. To reduce PCR and sequencing biases, unique molecular identifiers were built into the TCR beta cDNA libraries. Approximately 500,000 cDNA molecules were obtained per 1 to 10 million input T cells, so each molecule approximated one T cell. The patient libraries were prepared and sequenced with the same protocol used for the earlier healthy control dataset. Within a given batch, samples were prepared together, multiplexed and sequenced on the same HiSeq lane. In the original analysis: MIGEC was used to process the raw barcoded reads, and molecular identifier groups with only a single read were discarded before consensus assembly and CDR3 extraction. VDJtools was used for post-analysis of the clonotype tables, with diversity normalized by down-sampling every dataset to the smallest sample size. To correct batch-related cross-sample contamination, repertoire overlap clustering matched CDR3 amino acid sequences but not nucleotide sequences. TCRdb trimmed public reads at Q25 via fastp, called clones via MiXCR and kept in-frame beta chains. Every distinct CDR3 protein forms one entry, paired with its most common genes and DNA. What appears here as the V and J calls and clone size reflects TCRdb's work, not the paper's. The sample data list about 560,000 distinct CDR3 sequences, and around 40% of these were observed just once. More than 1.5% of the sample is held by the ten biggest clonotypes.

The TCR originated in a girl between 10 and 17 years old with multiple sclerosis. Sample: blood. Rearrangement joined TRBV12-3 or TRBV12-4 to TRBJ1-2; a stretch of 7 junction bases matches TRBD1. The bases read TGTGCCAGCAGCACCGGGACAGCTAACTATGGCTACACCTTC. It translates to CASSTGTANYGYTF.